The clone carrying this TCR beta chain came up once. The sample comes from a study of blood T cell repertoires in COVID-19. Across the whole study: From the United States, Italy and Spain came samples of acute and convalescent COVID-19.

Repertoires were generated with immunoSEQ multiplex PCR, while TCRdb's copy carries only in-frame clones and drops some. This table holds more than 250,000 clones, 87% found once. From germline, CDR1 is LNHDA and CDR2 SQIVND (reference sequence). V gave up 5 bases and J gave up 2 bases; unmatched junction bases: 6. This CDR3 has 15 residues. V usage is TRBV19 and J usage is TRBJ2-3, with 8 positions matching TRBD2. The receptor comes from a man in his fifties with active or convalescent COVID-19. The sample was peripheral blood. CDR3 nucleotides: TGTGCCAGTAGTCCTAGCGGGCCTCACACAGATACGCAGTATTTT. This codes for CASSPSGPHTDTQYF.